The 15 T cell receptor beta chains reported below all come from one sample, sequenced in a study of T cell repertoires in cytomegalovirus infection. TCRdb reprocessed the reads via MiXCR and lists one record per CDR3 protein. The data show fewer than 350,000 distinct CDR3 sequences, over 7.5% seen once. The specimen was PBMCs. These receptors all come from a human donor in good health (CMV status not recorded). Some clones in this sample may be carry-over from other donors' samples.

As to this clonotype: Possible read error: a much larger clone is one base away. The chain recombines TRBV7-2 with TRBJ1-6; no clear D gene. This CDR3 contains 12 residues. The V and J ends lost 4 bases and 10 bases respectively, with 8 bases between them. Germline CDR1 SGHTA, CDR2 FQGNSA. Here the CDR3 DNA reads TGTGCCAGCAGCTCCGACGTCTCACCCCTCCACTTT. Encoded protein: CASSSDVSPLHF. Complete variable domain (other parts from reference TRBV7-2 and TRBJ1-6): GAGVSQSPSNKVTEKGKDVELRCDPISGHTALYWYRQSLGQGLEFLIYFQGNSAPDKSGLPSDRFSAERTGGSVSTLTIQRTQQEDSAVYLCASSSDVSPLHFGNGTRLTVT.

This clonotype was seen at least ten times. CDR3 bases: TGTGCCAGCAGCGGAAGTGCCGGGACAGGGGCCGGGGAGCTGTTTTTT. As protein: CASSGSAGTGAGELFF. The rearrangement links TRBV7-9 to TRBJ2-2, with 10 bases identical to TRBD1. The CDR3 is 16 amino acids. Germline CDR1 and CDR2: SEHNR and FQNEAQ (reference sequence). V was clipped by 5 bases and J by 6 bases; unmatched bases: 9.

This clonotype occurred many times. The chain has TRBV10-3 and TRBJ2-1, with D perhaps matching TRBD1 (6 bases). The germline gives CDR1 ENHRY, CDR2 SYGVKD. With 8 bases removed from V and 2 bases from J, the gap between germline ends came to 13 bases. CDR3 length: 14 residues. CDR3 amino acids: CAIGVGDTYNEQFF. DNA for the CDR3: TGTGCCATCGGTGTCGGGGACACCTACAATGAGCAGTTCTTC.

This chain joins TRBV15 and TRBJ2-7; 8 nucleotides match TRBD2. From germline, CDR1 is LNHNV and CDR2 YYDKDF (reference sequence). The CDR3 covers 14 residues. Germline trimming cut 6 bases from V and 5 bases from J; bases unmatched to any gene: 9. The CDR3 nucleotides are TGTGCCACCAGTCGTAGCGGGACTGGGGACGAGCAGTACTTC. This gives the protein CATSRSGTGDEQYF.

This clonotype has more than one count but fewer than ten. The chain carries TRBV20-1 and TRBJ2-3; TRBD2 matches 8 bases. Germline trimming cut 1 base from V and 5 bases from J; bases unmatched to any gene: 5. Per the germline V gene, CDR1 is DFQATT and CDR2 is SNEGSKA (reference sequence). The CDR3 sequence is 14 residues long. The CDR3 loop is CSARGRGAIDTQYF. The CDR3 region has the DNA TGCAGTGCTAGAGGGCGGGGGGCGATAGATACGCAGTATTTT.

V gene TRBV6-2 or TRBV6-3 combines with J gene TRBJ2-7, with D possibly TRBD2 on 6 matching bases. CDR3 length: 13 residues. Germline V lookup: CDR1 MNHEY, CDR2 SVGEGT. Trimming stripped 6 bases from V and 5 bases from J, with 14 bases between. CDR3 sequence: CASSDRGIHEQYF. In DNA form, the CDR3 reads TGTGCCAGCAGCGACCGCGGGATCCACGAGCAGTACTTC.

The chain is built from TRBV5-4 and TRBJ2-2; weak D call: TRBD1 (6 bases). With 3 bases removed from V and 1 base from J, the gap between germline ends came to 16 bases. In germline, CDR1 is SGHNT, CDR2 YYREEE (reference sequence). The CDR3 loop spans 17 amino acids. CDR3 nucleotide sequence: TGTGCCAGCAGCTATCTAAAGGACAGCCAGAACACCGGGGAGCTGTTTTTT. The encoded protein is CASSYLKDSQNTGELFF.

This clonotype was seen many times. The chain carries TRBV25-1 and TRBJ2-1; 9 nucleotides align to TRBD2. Germline trimming cut 1 base from V and 7 bases from J; bases unmatched to any gene: 5. The CDR3 spans 15 residues. Per germline, CDR1 MGHDK and CDR2 SYGVNS. The CDR3 sequence: CASSESSGRLNEQFF. DNA for the CDR3: TGTGCCAGCAGTGAATCCAGCGGGAGGTTGAATGAGCAGTTCTTC.

This clonotype has a handful of counts. The chain recombines TRBV5-5 with TRBJ1-6; D perhaps matches TRBD1 (5 bases). The CDR3 is 14 amino acids. The V end was cut by 2 bases, the J end by 7 bases, with 10 bases between. Germline CDR1 is SGHKS and CDR2 is YYEKEE (reference sequence). The CDR3 DNA is TGTGCCAGCAGCTTCAGCGGGGGGAATTCACCCCTCCACTTT. This gives the protein CASSFSGGNSPLHF.

The rearrangement joins TRBV5-1 to TRBJ2-1; 8 positions agree with TRBD1. Germline V gene sequence: CDR1 SGHRS, CDR2 YFSETQ. This CDR3 region has 14 residues. V shed 3 bases and J 4 bases; nucleotides not matched to a gene: 3. The CDR3 nucleotides read TGCGCCAGCAGCTGGGGACAGGAGTACAATGAGCAGTTCTTC. It is translated as CASSWGQEYNEQFF.

This clonotype was picked up many times. The V call is TRBV24-1, the J call TRBJ1-5; D may be TRBD1 (6 bases). CDR1 and CDR2 from the germline V gene are KGHDR and SFDVKD. The ends were cut back, 9 bases at V and 6 bases at J, with 17 bases in the middle. There are 14 residues in the CDR3. In DNA form, the CDR3 reads TGTGCCACCGCGGGGAACGGAGGGGGTCAGCCCCAGCATTTT. Translated, it gives CATAGNGGGQPQHF.

This clonotype was counted many times. The V call is TRBV12-3 or TRBV12-4, the J call TRBJ2-3, with 12 bases identical to TRBD2. The junction had 3 bases not matched to a gene; V was cut back by 7 bases and J by 1 base. The CDR3 covers 15 residues. CDR3 in DNA: TGTGCCAGCACCCTAGCGGGAGGGCGCACAGATACGCAGTATTTT. Its translation is CASTLAGGRTDTQYF.

This chain uses TRBV12-3 or TRBV12-4 with TRBJ2-2, with 10 bases that match TRBD2. This CDR3 has 14 residues. The trim removed 10 bases at V and 4 bases at J, leaving 6 bases unmatched. The CDR3 DNA reads as TGTGCCACCGAGCTAGCGGGAGTCACCGGGGAGCTGTTTTTT. Translating it yields CATELAGVTGELFF.

This clonotype has more than one count but fewer than ten. The chain combines TRBV20-1 with TRBJ2-3; D possibly corresponds to TRBD2 (5 bases). The germline CDR1 and CDR2 sequences are DFQATT and SNEGSKA (reference sequence). The CDR3 is 15 residues long. V was trimmed by 3 bases and J by 0 bases, leaving 13 bases between them. In nucleotides, the CDR3 is TGCAGTGCTAGTAGCGTTATTATTAGCACAGATACGCAGTATTTT. It is translated as CSASSVIISTDTQYF.

This clonotype showed up many times. The chain couples TRBV7-9 to TRBJ2-3; no clear D gene. The V gene lost 8 bases and the J gene lost 3 bases, with 15 bases spanning the gap. Per the germline V gene, CDR1 is SEHNR and CDR2 is FQNEAQ (reference sequence). CDR3 size: 14 residues. The CDR3 spells CASGLYTGTDTQYF. The CDR3 DNA reads TGTGCCAGCGGTCTCTATACCGGGACAGATACGCAGTATTTT.